This T cell receptor beta chain was recovered during a study of beta chain features in type 1 diabetes. CD45RO/CCR7/CD25/CD127/CD95/CD27 staining was used to isolate CD4+ naive, central memory, regulatory and stem cell-like memory cells by sorting. Germline trimming cut 5 bases from V and 5 bases from J; bases unmatched to any gene: 14. The CDR3 covers 19 residues. The V gene's germline CDR1 is SGHTA and CDR2 FQGNSA. Expressed TCRB transcripts got sequenced, as all isolated RNA was reverse transcribed. The assay was immunoSEQ multiplex PCR, and TCRdb's table has in-frame clones only and misses some. The sample holds about 15,000 clones, less than 45% seen once.

This receptor was identified in a woman in her 40s in good health. The material sequenced was stem cell memory CD4+ T cells from blood. The V call is TRBV7-2, the J call TRBJ2-1; 14 positions match TRBD2. CDR3 nucleotides: TGTGCCAGCAGCCACCCCCCGGTTCCGGGACTAGCGGGGGACAATGAGCAGTTCTTC. It translates to CASSHPPVPGLAGDNEQFF.